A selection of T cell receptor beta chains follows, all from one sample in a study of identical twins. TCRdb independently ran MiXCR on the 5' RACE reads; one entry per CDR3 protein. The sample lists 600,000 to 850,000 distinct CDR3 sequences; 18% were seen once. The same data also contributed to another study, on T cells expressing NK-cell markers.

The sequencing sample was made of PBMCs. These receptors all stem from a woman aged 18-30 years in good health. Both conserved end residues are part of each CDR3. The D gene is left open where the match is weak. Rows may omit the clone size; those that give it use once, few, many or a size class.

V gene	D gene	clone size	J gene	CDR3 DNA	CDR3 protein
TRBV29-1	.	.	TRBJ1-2	TGCAGCGTCCCTTCCACGGAGAGCTTAGGTGGCTACACCTTC	CSVPSTESLGGYTF
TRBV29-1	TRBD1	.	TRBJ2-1	TGCAGCGTTGAATCGGGACAGGGAATCAATGAGCAGTTCTTC	CSVESGQGINEQFF
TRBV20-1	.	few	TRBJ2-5	TGCAGTGCTAGGGACCAGCGGTTGAGAGAGACCCAGTACTTC	CSARDQRLRETQYF
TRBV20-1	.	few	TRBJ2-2	TGCAGTGCGAGTGCCGAGACCGACACCGGGGAGCTGTTTTTT	CSASAETDTGELFF
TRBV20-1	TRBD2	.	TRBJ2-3	TGCAGTGCTAGAGGTGGGACTAGCTTGGAAGTTACGCAGTATTTT	CSARGGTSLEVTQYF
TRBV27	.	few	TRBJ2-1	TGTGCCAGCACTCGGGGCGCTGAGCAGTTCTTC	CASTRGAEQFF
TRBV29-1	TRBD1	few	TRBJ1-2	TGCAGCCTCTTAGACAGGGCCCATGGCTACACCTTC	CSLLDRAHGYTF
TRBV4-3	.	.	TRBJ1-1	TGCGCCAGCAGCCAAGAGTACGGGACCCGGGGAGACACTGAAGCTTTCTTT	CASSQEYGTRGDTEAFF
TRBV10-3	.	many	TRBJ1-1	TGTGCCATCAGTGAAGGACTTCGAGAAGCTTTCTTT	CAISEGLREAFF
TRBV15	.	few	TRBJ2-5	TGTGCCACCAGCAGAGACCCCCCCCAAGAGACCCAGTACTTC	CATSRDPPQETQYF
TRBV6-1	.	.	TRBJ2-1	TGTGCCAGCAGCCGAGTAGAGGAGCAGTTCTTC	CASSRVEEQFF
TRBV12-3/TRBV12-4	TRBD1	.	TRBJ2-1	TGTGCCAGCAGGAGGACAGGAGTCGAGGTTGAGCAGTTCTTC	CASRRTGVEVEQFF
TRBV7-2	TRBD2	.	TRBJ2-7	TGTGCCAGCAGCTTTTCTATAGCGGGAGAAGCCGCCGAGCAGTACTTC	CASSFSIAGEAAEQYF
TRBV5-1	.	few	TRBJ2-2	TGCGCCAGCAGCTTTGACGCCCACGGGGAGCTGTTTTTT	CASSFDAHGELFF
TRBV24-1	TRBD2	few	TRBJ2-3	TGTGCCACCAGTGATCCCGGGACTAGCGATACGCAGTATTTT	CATSDPGTSDTQYF
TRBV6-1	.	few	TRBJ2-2	TGTGCCAGCAACCCTAACACCGGGGAGCTGTTTTTT	CASNPNTGELFF
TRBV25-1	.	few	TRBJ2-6	TGTGCCAGCAGTCCCGACATTCAGGCCAACGTCCTGACTTTC	CASSPDIQANVLTF
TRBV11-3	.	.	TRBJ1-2	TGTGCCAGCAGCCCAATCCGGGGGGGCTATGGCTACACCTTC	CASSPIRGGYGYTF
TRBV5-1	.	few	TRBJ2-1	TGCGCCAGCAACCCTTCGGGGAACTACAATGAGCAGTTCTTC	CASNPSGNYNEQFF
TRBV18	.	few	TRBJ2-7	TGTGCCAGCTCACCAAACTTCTCCTACGAGCAGTACTTC	CASSPNFSYEQYF
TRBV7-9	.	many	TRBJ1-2	TGTGCCAGCACACGGTCCAACTATGGCTACACCTTC	CASTRSNYGYTF
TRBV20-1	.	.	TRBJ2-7	TGCAGTGCCGCCGGGGTCCAAACAAGAAACACAGAGCAGTACTTC	CSAAGVQTRNTEQYF
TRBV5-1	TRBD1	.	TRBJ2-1	TGCGCCAGCAGCTTACAGACAGGGGGGTTGCCGTTCTTC	CASSLQTGGLPFF
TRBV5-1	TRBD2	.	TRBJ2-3	TGCGCCAGCAGCTTGGTTGGCGGGGGGGCCGGTACGCAGTATTTT	CASSLVGGGAGTQYF
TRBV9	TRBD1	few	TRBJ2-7	TGTGCCAGCAGCCCTCGATCGACAGGGTCCCACGAGCAGTACTTC	CASSPRSTGSHEQYF
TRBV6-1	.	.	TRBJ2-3	TGTGCCATCAGTGATGGAGGGTATGATACGCAGTATTTT	CAISDGGYDTQYF
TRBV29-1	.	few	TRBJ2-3	TGCAGCGTGGAGAGGAGGAGTGTCACAGATACGCAGTATTTT	CSVERRSVTDTQYF
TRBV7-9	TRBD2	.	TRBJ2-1	TGTGCCAGCAGCTTGCTTGGGGGGGATGAGCAGTTCTTC	CASSLLGGDEQFF
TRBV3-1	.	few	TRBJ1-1	TGTGCCAGCAGCCAATCAGGGAACACTGAAGCTTTCTTT	CASSQSGNTEAFF
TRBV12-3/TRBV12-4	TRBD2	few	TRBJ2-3	TGTGCCAGCAGTTTGGGACTAGCGGGGGGGCCCGAAGATACGCAGTATTTT	CASSLGLAGGPEDTQYF
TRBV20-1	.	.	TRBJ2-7	TGCAGTGCTAGAGATCCTAGCAAAGCGAAATACGAGCAGTACTTC	CSARDPSKAKYEQYF
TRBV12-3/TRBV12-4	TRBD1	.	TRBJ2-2	TGTGCCAGCAGTTGGGGACAGGCAGGGACCGGGGAGCTGTTTTTT	CASSWGQAGTGELFF
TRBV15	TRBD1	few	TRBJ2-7	TGTGCCACCAGCAGAGTTTCGAACAGGGGCGAGCAGTACTTC	CATSRVSNRGEQYF
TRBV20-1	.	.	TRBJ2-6	TGCAGTGCGCGGCAGCTCTCTGGGGCCAACGTCCTGACTTTC	CSARQLSGANVLTF
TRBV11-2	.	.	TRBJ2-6	TGTGCCAGCAGCCAAACCGGGGTCTCTGGGGCCAACGTCCTGACTTTC	CASSQTGVSGANVLTF
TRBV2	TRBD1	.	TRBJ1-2	TGTGCCAGCAGTGTCACAGGGGGATATGGCTACACCTTC	CASSVTGGYGYTF
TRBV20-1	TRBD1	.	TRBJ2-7	TGCAGTGCGTCGACAGGGGGCGGCTCCTACGAACAGTACTTC	CSASTGGGSYEQYF
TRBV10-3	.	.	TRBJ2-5	TGTGCCATCAGTGAGGGGGCATCGGGGACCCAGTACTTC	CAISEGASGTQYF
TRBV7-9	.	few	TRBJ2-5	TGTGCCAGCACCGCTTTAAAACAAGTGTTGGGGACCCAGTACTTC	CASTALKQVLGTQYF
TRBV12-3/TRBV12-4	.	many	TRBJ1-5	TGTGCCAGCAGTTACCGGGACAGCAATCAGCCCCAGCATTTT	CASSYRDSNQPQHF
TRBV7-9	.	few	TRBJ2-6	TGTATCTTGGAGGCCAGCTCTGGGGCCAACGTCCTGACTTTC	CILEASSGANVLTF
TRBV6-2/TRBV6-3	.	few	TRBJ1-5	TGTGCCAGCAGAACTCGAGGGAGGTTTAATCAGCCCCAGCATTTT	CASRTRGRFNQPQHF
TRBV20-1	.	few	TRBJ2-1	TGCAGTGCTAGCTCTTGGGTAAATGAGCAGTTCTTC	CSASSWVNEQFF
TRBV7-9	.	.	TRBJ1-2	TGTGCCAGCAGCCGTCGGGAAGCTTCTGGCTACACCTTC	CASSRREASGYTF
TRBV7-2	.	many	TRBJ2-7	TGTGCCAGCAGCTTAAACGAGAGGAGGTACGAGCAGTACTTC	CASSLNERRYEQYF
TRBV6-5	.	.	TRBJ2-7	TGTGCCAGCAGTTACTCGAGTGAAGCTCGAGAGCAGTACTTC	CASSYSSEAREQYF
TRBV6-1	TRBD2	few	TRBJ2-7	TGTGCCAGCGTCTATGGACTAGCGGATTCCTACGAGCAGTACTTC	CASVYGLADSYEQYF
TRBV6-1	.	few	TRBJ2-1	TGTGCCAGCACCCGAGGGGGGCAGGGGGTCAATGAGCAGTTCTTC	CASTRGGQGVNEQFF
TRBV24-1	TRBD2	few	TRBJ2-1	TGTGCCACCAGTGATCCTAGCGGGGGGGCCATTGAGCAGTTCTTC	CATSDPSGGAIEQFF
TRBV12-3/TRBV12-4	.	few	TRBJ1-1	TGTGCCAGCAGTACTTCTGGGTACACTGAAGCTTTCTTT	CASSTSGYTEAFF
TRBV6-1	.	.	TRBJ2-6	TGTGCCAGCACCCCGGGACGGTTTTCTGGGGCCAACGTCCTGACTTTC	CASTPGRFSGANVLTF
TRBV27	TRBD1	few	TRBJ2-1	TGTGCCAGCAGTTTAGGGACAGGGGGAAGGAATGAGCAGTTCTTC	CASSLGTGGRNEQFF
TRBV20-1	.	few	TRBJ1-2	TGCAGTGCTAGGGCGCGTGACTATGGCTACACCTTC	CSARARDYGYTF
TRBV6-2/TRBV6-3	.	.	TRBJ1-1	TGTGCCACGGCGTACCACACTGAAGCTTTCTTT	CATAYHTEAFF